The 32 T cell receptor beta chains reported below all come from one sample, sequenced in a study of regulatory T cells in long-lasting Graves disease. Construction of TCR beta libraries relied on iRepertoire HTBI primers and on Arm-PCR targeting CDR3 regions. A single record per CDR3 protein comes from TCRdb applying MiXCR to the multiplex PCR reads. Of hundreds of thousands of distinct CDR3 sequences listed, 20% are singletons. Time point reported: persistent/refractory GD, antithyroid drugs over 5 years with positive TRAb. Researchers made the TCR library from RNA that was extracted from PBMCs. The sample was peripheral blood mononuclear cells (PBMCs), taken when the disease was refractory, from a patient treated with antithyroid drugs. Receptors originate from a female donor with Graves disease.

This sequence joins TRBV30 and TRBJ1-6, with D possibly being TRBD1 (5 bases). Per the germline V gene, CDR1 is GTSNPN and CDR2 is SVGIG (reference sequence). CDR3 length: 17 amino acids. V lost 3 bases, J lost 3 bases, and 18 bases lay in between. The CDR3, as DNA: TGTGCCTGGAGCCCGCGTGACAGTCGGATCTATAATTCACCCCTCCACTTT. Its protein is CAWSPRDSRIYNSPLHF.

This clonotype has at least ten counts. An end of the junction differs from the germline gene, which may be a read error. V is TRBV20-1 and J is TRBJ1-4; 7 bases map to TRBD1. This CDR3 spans 13 amino acids. The germline CDR1 and CDR2 sequences are DFQATT and SNEGSKA (reference sequence). The CDR3: CSARDRGTGAVIF. The DNA for the CDR3 is TGCAGTGCTAGAGATCGGGGTACAGGGGCCGTGATTTTT.

J is TRBJ2-1 and V is TRBV24-1, with D unclear. Trimming removed 5 bases at V and 9 bases at J, with 13 bases between. The CDR3 has 13 residues. Germline CDR1 reads KGHDR; CDR2 reads SFDVKD. The CDR3 sequence is CATSAEPWSEQFF. The DNA for the CDR3 is TGTGCCACCAGTGCCGAGCCCTGGAGTGAGCAGTTCTTC.

This clonotype was counted at least ten times. The chain is built from TRBV2 and TRBJ1-3; 7 bases are shared with TRBD1. V was clipped by 10 bases and J by 0 bases; unmatched bases: 9. Germline assignment: CDR1 SNHLY and CDR2 FYNNEI. The CDR3 is made up of 15 amino acids. CDR3 nucleotides: TGTGCCACCAGGGACAGCCGCCACTCTGGAAACACCATATATTTT. Translated, it gives CATRDSRHSGNTIYF.

In regard to this clonotype: One end of the junction is discordant with germline, which a read error may explain. The CDR3 coding sequence is TGTGCTAGCAGTCAGGGATCCGCGAACACCGGGGAGCTGTTTTTT. As protein: CASSQGSANTGELFF. The V and J genes are TRBV7-7 and TRBJ2-2, with D perhaps matching TRBD1 (5 bases). CDR1 and CDR2 (germline): SSHAT, FNYEAQ (reference sequence). There are 15 residues in the CDR3. The full variable domain, completed using reference TRBV7-7 and TRBJ2-2, is GAGVSQSPRYKVTKRGQDVTLRCDPISSHATLYWYQQALGQGPEFLTYFNYEAQPDKSGLPSDRFSAERPEGSISTLTIQRTEQRDSAMYRCASSQGSANTGELFFGEGSRLTVL.

As regards this clonotype: Sequence at one end of the junction differs from germline and may be a read error. The rearrangement joins TRBV14 to TRBJ2-7; D possibly corresponds to TRBD1 (7 bases). In germline, CDR1 is SGHDN, CDR2 FVKESK. The CDR3 runs to 13 residues. CDR3 bases: TGTGCCGGCAGCCAGGGGGGAAGCTACGAGCAGTACTTC. As protein: CAGSQGGSYEQYF.

The chain carries TRBV19 and TRBJ1-4, with D hard to call. Germline V lookup: CDR1 LNHDA, CDR2 SQIVND (reference sequence). The CDR3 is 15 amino acids. The V end was cut by 5 bases, the J end by 0 bases, with 10 bases between. CDR3 amino acids: CASSPVGATNEKLFF. For the CDR3, the DNA is TGTGCCAGTAGTCCCGTAGGAGCAACTAATGAAAAACTGTTTTTT.

The J gene is TRBJ2-5, the V gene TRBV6-2 or TRBV6-3; TRBD1 or TRBD2 may be the D gene (6 bases each). Per the germline V gene, CDR1 is MNHEY and CDR2 is SVGEGT. The CDR3 extends over 13 amino acids. V was shortened by 6 bases and J by 5 bases, with 13 bases between the two germline ends. The CDR3 region has the DNA TGTGCCAGCAGGGAGGGGGGCGGGGAGACCCAGTACTTC. Translating gives CASREGGGETQYF.

This rearrangement joins TRBV7-9 to TRBJ2-2; D is ambiguous. CDR3 length: 12 amino acids. The germline V and J ends were trimmed by 8 bases and 8 bases, with 12 bases remaining between them. Germline CDR1 and CDR2: SEHNR and FQNEAQ (reference sequence). The CDR3 region has the DNA TGTGCCAGCGGATTTGGTCCGGGGGAGCTGTTTTTT. As protein: CASGFGPGELFF.

This clonotype has only a few counts. V and J are TRBV6-4 and TRBJ1-2; 7 bases fit TRBD1. With 6 bases clipped from V and 7 bases from J, the junction kept 11 bases outside the gene matches. There are 14 residues in the CDR3. Germline V gene lookup returns CDR1 MRHNA and CDR2 SNTAGT. Here the CDR3 reads CASSPRTGAIGYTF. The CDR3 nucleotides are TGTGCCAGCAGCCCCCGGACAGGAGCTATTGGCTACACCTTC.

This clonotype has a count of ten or more. The gene calls are TRBV12-3 or TRBV12-4 and TRBJ2-5; a weak D match, TRBD2 (5 bases). The V end lost 6 bases, the J end lost 3 bases, and 8 bases lay between the germline ends. The CDR3 has 12 residues. Written as DNA, the CDR3 is TGTGCCAGCAGCTCCGGGGAAGAGACCCAGTACTTC. Residues: CASSSGEETQYF.

This clonotype showed up just a few times. The V and J genes are TRBV9 and TRBJ1-1, with 8 bases lining up with TRBD1. The CDR3 is 15 amino acids. Germline V gene sequence: CDR1 SGDLS, CDR2 YYNGEE. The V and J ends lost 4 bases and 4 bases, in that order; junction bases with no gene match: 9. The CDR3 DNA sequence: TGTGCCAGCAGCCCCAGTCAGGGGGCAGTCACTGAAGCTTTCTTT. It is translated as CASSPSQGAVTEAFF.

The J gene is TRBJ2-7, the V gene TRBV20-1; D is unclear. Deletions cut 3 bases from V and 5 bases from J, with 14 bases between. This CDR3 is 13 amino acids long. The germline V gene has CDR1 DFQATT and CDR2 SNEGSKA (reference sequence). The CDR3 here is CSARGSPRNEQYF. DNA for the CDR3: TGCAGTGCTAGGGGCAGCCCCCGGAACGAGCAGTACTTC.

The chain combines TRBV6-1 with TRBJ2-7, with 8 bases that match TRBD2. Trimming at V came to 8 bases and at J to 3 bases, leaving 9 bases not matched to a gene. CDR3 length equals 14 residues. Germline loops: CDR1 MNHNS, CDR2 SASEGT. The CDR3 DNA follows: TGTGCCAGCGGCTCTAGCGGGTTGGGCTACGAGCAGTACTTC. Its translation: CASGSSGLGYEQYF.

The CDR3 sequence: CAISERQGTEAFF. CDR3 DNA: TGTGCCATCAGTGAGAGACAGGGAACTGAAGCTTTCTTT. The chain uses TRBV10-3 and TRBJ1-1; TRBD1 agrees at 7 bases. Germline loops: CDR1 ENHRY, CDR2 SYGVKD. The ends lost 2 bases at V and 5 bases at J; junction bases unmatched: 2. This CDR3 has 13 amino acids.

The chain employs TRBV27 and TRBJ1-1; TRBD1 agrees at 8 bases. V was pared by 0 bases and J by 5 bases, with 11 bases of the junction left unmatched. The CDR3 loop spans 17 amino acids. Germline loops: CDR1 MNHEY, CDR2 SMNVEV (reference sequence). CDR3 DNA sequence: TGTGCCAGCAGTTTATCCCCGGATCGGACAGGGCGGACTGAAGCTTTCTTT. As protein: CASSLSPDRTGRTEAFF.

This clonotype was recorded many times. J is TRBJ2-1 and V is TRBV12-3 or TRBV12-4, with 7 bases fitting TRBD2. V trimming: 0 bases; J trimming: 7 bases; junction bases outside the gene matches: 9. This CDR3 has 16 residues. The chain's CDR3 is CASSLAASGLLNEQFF. The CDR3 bases are TGTGCCAGCAGTTTAGCAGCTAGCGGTTTGTTAAATGAGCAGTTCTTC.

This clonotype was counted ten times or more. The chain links TRBV19 to TRBJ1-1; 7 positions match TRBD1. The V gene end was trimmed by 9 bases and the J gene end by 0 bases; junction bases not matched to a gene: 7. This CDR3 is 14 amino acids long. Looked up from germline, CDR1 is LNHDA and CDR2 is SQIVND (reference sequence). DNA of the CDR3: TGTGCCAGCTCACCACAGGGGATGAACACTGAAGCTTTCTTT. Translated, it gives CASSPQGMNTEAFF.

V usage is TRBV6-1 and J usage is TRBJ1-2; D call uncertain. The CDR3 length is 12 residues. V lost 8 bases to trimming and J lost 2 bases, with 9 bases between them. Germline V CDR1 and CDR2: MNHNS, SASEGT. The CDR3 DNA reads TGTGCCAGCGCGGATCGCAACTATGGCTACACCTTC. It is translated as CASADRNYGYTF.

This clonotype was counted many times. V usage is TRBV12-3 or TRBV12-4 and J usage is TRBJ2-7; possibly TRBD1 for D (6 bases). V lost 2 bases and J lost 9, with 17 bases in between. This CDR3 is 14 amino acids long. The CDR3 is CASSLRADRSRQYF. For the CDR3, the DNA is TGTGCCAGCAGTTTACGGGCCGACAGGTCTCGGCAGTACTTC.

The V and J genes are TRBV7-3 and TRBJ1-5, with a tentative D call TRBD1 (6 bases). Trimming stripped 5 bases from V and 3 bases from J, with 11 bases between. This CDR3 comprises 14 residues. The germline V gene has CDR1 SGHTA and CDR2 FQGTGA. This CDR3 reads CASSPRGNNQPQHF. The CDR3 DNA reads TGTGCCAGCAGCCCGAGGGGGAACAATCAGCCCCAGCATTTT.

V is TRBV18 and J is TRBJ1-2; D is ambiguous. Germline assignment: CDR1 KGHSH and CDR2 LQKENI. This CDR3 is built from 13 residues. Trimming left V 2 bases short and J 4 bases short, with 8 bases between. DNA of the CDR3: TGTGCCAGCTCACCAACGCCGTCCTATGGCTACACCTTC. Amino acids: CASSPTPSYGYTF.

About this clonotype: A single base separates this from a much larger clone, so it may be a read error. The CDR3 does not close with the conserved phenylalanine or tryptophan, likely indicating a read error. The chain has TRBV24-1 and TRBJ1-2, with D tentatively TRBD1 (5 bases). Germline V gene lookup returns CDR1 KGHDR and CDR2 SFDVKD. The CDR3 has 14 residues. V lost 1 base and J 6 bases, leaving 11 bases between the germline ends. As DNA, the CDR3 is TGTGCCACCAGTGATTTCCGGGACTCTCATGGCTACACCCTC. Its protein product is CATSDFRDSHGYTL.

This clonotype was detected many times. CDR3 loop: CASSLGQGKYGYTF. The CDR3 nucleotides read TGTGCCAGCAGTTTAGGACAGGGGAAATATGGCTACACCTTC. The rearrangement joins TRBV12-3 or TRBV12-4 to TRBJ1-2; 8 bases align to TRBD1. The V segment lost 1 base and the J segment 5 bases; nucleotides outside the gene matches: 3. The CDR3 is 14 amino acids.

This clonotype was counted at least ten times. The V call is TRBV28, the J call TRBJ2-7, with D tentatively TRBD2 (7 bases). V was cut by 7 bases and J by 1 base, with 17 bases left in between. The germline CDR1 and CDR2 sequences are MDHEN and SYDVKM. This CDR3 spans 15 amino acids. The CDR3 nucleotides read TGTGCCAGCACCAAAAGGGGGGGGGGGTCCTACGAGCAGTACTTC. It translates to CASTKRGGGSYEQYF.

This chain joins TRBV5-5 and TRBJ1-5; D may be TRBD1 (6 bases). The V end was cut by 0 bases, the J end by 6 bases, with 13 bases between. The CDR3 runs to 15 residues. The germline CDR1 and CDR2 sequences are SGHKS and YYEKEE (reference sequence). CDR3 DNA sequence: TGTGCCAGCAGCTTGGAAGGGGGGCTTGGTCAGCCCCAGCATTTT. Translation gives CASSLEGGLGQPQHF.

This clonotype was detected only a few times. The CDR3 protein is CSVQRGNTEAFF. For the CDR3, the DNA is TGCAGCGTTCAGAGGGGGAACACTGAAGCTTTCTTT. This sequence joins TRBV29-1 and TRBJ1-1; the D gene is possibly TRBD1 (5 bases). The germline V gene encodes CDR1 SQVTM and CDR2 ANQGSEA. This CDR3 has 12 amino acids. V was trimmed by 5 bases and J by 1 base, leaving 8 bases between them.

A word on this clonotype: The conserved phenylalanine or tryptophan is not found at the CDR3 terminus, so this likely reflects a read error. V usage is TRBV27 and J usage is TRBJ2-7; D is possibly TRBD2 (6 bases). This CDR3 has 14 amino acids. CDR1 is MNHEY, CDR2 SMNVEV, per germline (reference sequence). V shed 6 bases and J shed 6 bases, with 18 bases lying between them. The CDR3 DNA reads as TGTGCCAGCAGCCACCAGGGCGGGGCGGGCGAGCAGTACCTC. Its translation: CASSHQGGAGEQYL.

This clonotype was detected a few times. The rearrangement joins TRBV7-2 to TRBJ2-5; no clear D. CDR1 is SGHTA, CDR2 FQGNSA, per germline. This CDR3 has 11 residues. With 2 bases removed from V and 6 bases from J, the gap between germline ends came to 4 bases. DNA of the CDR3: TGTGCCAGCAGCTTATATCAGACCCAGTACTTC. Translating it yields CASSLYQTQYF.

This clonotype was seen once. The CDR3, as DNA: TGCGCCAGCAGGGAGGGGGAAAGGAACACCATATATTTT. This codes for CASREGERNTIYF. The chain carries TRBV5-1 and TRBJ1-3; TRBD1 might be the D (6 bases). The CDR3 contains 13 residues. The V gene's germline CDR1 is SGHRS and CDR2 YFSETQ. The ends were cut back, 5 bases at V and 7 bases at J, with 13 bases in the middle.

This clonotype was counted a few times. V usage is TRBV27 and J usage is TRBJ2-7; no clear D. The CDR3 contains 14 residues. Germline CDR1 reads MNHEY; CDR2 reads SMNVEV (reference sequence). The ends were cut back, 1 base at V and 1 base at J, with 8 bases in the middle. The CDR3 sequence: CASSLFLGSYEQYF. The CDR3 nucleotides read TGTGCCAGCAGTTTATTTCTGGGATCCTACGAGCAGTACTTC.

This clonotype was seen more than once but under ten times. This sequence joins TRBV10-3 and TRBJ2-5, with 12 bases fitting TRBD2. The germline gives CDR1 ENHRY, CDR2 SYGVKD. The CDR3 has 17 amino acids. J gave up 5 bases and V 6 bases, and 13 bases lay outside the gene matches. CDR3 amino acids: CAISPPGLAGSRETQYF. The CDR3 coding sequence is TGTGCCATCAGCCCCCCGGGACTAGCGGGTTCTCGGGAGACCCAGTACTTC.